This T cell receptor (beta chain) derives from a study of blood T cell repertoires in COVID-19. Whole-study context: T cells, B-cell-depleted T cells, or PBMCs provided the cDNA or gDNA that served as material.

Germline V CDR1 and CDR2: WSHSY, SAAADI. This CDR3 is built from 13 residues. Trimming took off 6 bases at V and 0 bases at J, with 6 bases between the two ends. Sequencing used immunoSEQ multiplex PCR; TCRdb keeps in-frame clones, though not all of them. The sample records around 700,000 clones, 80% to 90% being singletons. Sequenced sample: peripheral blood. The sequence came from a woman aged 18 to 35 with acute or convalescent COVID-19. The genes are TRBV10-2 and TRBJ1-3; D not certain. CDR3 loop: CASSSSSGNTIYF. CDR3 in DNA: TGCGCCAGCAGCTCGAGCTCTGGAAACACCATATATTTT.